A selection of T cell receptor beta chains follows, all from one sample in a study of regulatory T cells in long-lasting Graves disease. Using its own MiXCR run on the multiplex PCR reads, TCRdb lists one record per CDR3 protein. Of around 400,000 distinct CDR3 sequences in the sample, around 20% were seen once. The source was peripheral blood mononuclear cells (PBMCs), collected when the disease was refractory, from a patient treated with antithyroid drugs. These receptors originate from a female donor with Graves disease. Both conserved end residues are part of each CDR3. The order of the fields is D gene, clone size, J gene, V gene, CDR3 DNA, CDR3 protein. A D gene is named only where the DNA matches it firmly. Expanded clones get a size class; other rows say once, few or many, or leave the size out.

- - TRBJ2-3 TRBV28 TGTGCCAGCAGCAACGACAAACTTGGCGCAGATACGCAGTATTTT CASSNDKLGADTQYF
TRBD1 - TRBJ2-3 TRBV5-1 TGCGCCAGCAGCAGTGACACCGGGGGACAGGGGCACCCACCAGATACGCAGTATTTT CASSSDTGGQGHPPDTQYF
- few TRBJ2-3 TRBV28 TGTGCCGGCACGGGAAGGTTGGCGACAGATACGCAGTATTTT CAGTGRLATDTQYF
TRBD2 many TRBJ2-7 TRBV27 TGTGCCAGCAGACCCGGACTAGCTCGCGAATGGTCCTACGAGCAGTACTTC CASRPGLAREWSYEQYF
- - TRBJ1-2 TRBV7-9 TGTGCCAGCAGCGACGGACAGATTAACTATGGCTACACCTTC CASSDGQINYGYTF
- - TRBJ2-5 TRBV20-1 TGCAGTGCAACCCCCGGGAGCCAGGAGACCCAGTACTTC CSATPGSQETQYF
TRBD1 many TRBJ2-7 TRBV24-1 TGTGCCACCAGTGATACCCACGGGACAGGGACTGAGCAGTACTTC CATSDTHGTGTEQYF
TRBD1 many TRBJ2-5 TRBV27 TGTGCCAGCAGTTTAGTGGGACAGGAAGAGACCCAGTACTTC CASSLVGQEETQYF
- many TRBJ2-5 TRBV15 TGTGCCACCAGCGGGGTAGCAAGGCCGGAGACCCAGTACTTC CATSGVARPETQYF
TRBD1 few TRBJ2-2 TRBV9 TGTGCCAGCAGCGTAGTACCGGGACAGGGGATAACCGGGGAGCTGTTTTTT CASSVVPGQGITGELFF
TRBD2 - TRBJ2-5 TRBV6-1 TGTGCCAGCAGTGAAGTATGGAGAAGCGGGAGATTGTTTGAGACCCAGTACTTC CASSEVWRSGRLFETQYF
- - TRBJ1-5 TRBV10-3 TGTGCCATCAGTGATAAGGGGGGACGTCAGCCCCAGCATTTT CAISDKGGRQPQHF
TRBD1 - TRBJ1-2 TRBV9 TGTGCCAGCAGCGTCCGTCGGGACAGCTATGGCTACACCTTC CASSVRRDSYGYTF
TRBD2 - TRBJ2-3 TRBV12-3/TRBV12-4 TGTGCCAGCAGTCCTTGGGGCGGGACTAGTTGGGAGGGCGGCACAGATACGCAGTATTTT CASSPWGGTSWEGGTDTQYF
- - TRBJ2-5 TRBV7-2 TGTGCCAGCAGCTTATTCAACAGCCAAGAGACCCAGTACTTC CASSLFNSQETQYF
- many TRBJ2-2 TRBV2 TGTGCCAGCAGTGTGGGGGCAAGTTTAGATGCCGGGGAGCTGTTTTTT CASSVGASLDAGELFF
TRBD2 many TRBJ2-7 TRBV2 TGTGCCAGCAGTGAAGCGTGGGAGCGGGACCCGTGGGGCAACGAGCAGTACTTC CASSEAWERDPWGNEQYF
TRBD1 many TRBJ1-5 TRBV5-5 TGTGCCAGCAGCTTGGGTCAGGGGGCTGGTCAGCCCCAGCATTTT CASSLGQGAGQPQHF
- many TRBJ2-7 TRBV6-1 TGTGCCAGCGGTAGTACAGGGCTTCCTTACGAGCAGTACTTC CASGSTGLPYEQYF
TRBD2 many TRBJ2-2 TRBV28 TGTGCCAGCAGTTTTCTAGCGGAGAACACCGGGGAGCTGTTTTTT CASSFLAENTGELFF
- - TRBJ2-5 TRBV3-1 TGTGCCAGCAGCCAAGCGACAGCCCAAGAGACCCAGTACTTC CASSQATAQETQYF
- few TRBJ2-6 TRBV6-4 TGTGCCAGCAGTGAAGCAGGCTCCTCTGGGGCCAACGTCCTGACTTTC CASSEAGSSGANVLTF
- - TRBJ2-1 TRBV5-1 TGCGCCAGCAGCTTGGAACAGCGGGCACGCTCCCATGAGCAGTTCTTC CASSLEQRARSHEQFF
- - TRBJ2-1 TRBV7-2 TGTGCCAGCAGCGCGACAGGTACCTACAATGAGCAGTTCTTC CASSATGTYNEQFF
- - TRBJ2-2 TRBV7-8 TGTGCCAGCAGCTTAAACACGGGGAACACCGGGGAGCTGTTTTTT CASSLNTGNTGELFF
TRBD1 many TRBJ1-2 TRBV6-1 TGTGCCAGCACCCCAATTCGGGACAGACTCTATGGCTACACCTTC CASTPIRDRLYGYTF
TRBD1 many TRBJ2-7 TRBV7-8 TGTGCCAGCAGCTTAGCGTACAGGGGTAGATACGAGCAGTACTTC CASSLAYRGRYEQYF
- few TRBJ2-7 TRBV6-4 TGTGCCAGCAGTGGTGGGCGCCTTCCCCACGAGCAGTACTTC CASSGGRLPHEQYF
- - TRBJ2-1 TRBV6-9 TGTGCCAGCAGTTACGGCGAGCGGAGGGCCTACAATGAGCAGTTCTTC CASSYGERRAYNEQFF
- many TRBJ2-7 TRBV5-6 TGTGCCAGCAGCTTGGGCATGGGACGCGGAGACGAGCAGTACTTC CASSLGMGRGDEQYF
TRBD1 many TRBJ2-7 TRBV11-2 TGTGCCAGCAGCCACCAATCCGCGCCGGGACAGCCTGTTTTGAGGCAGTACTTC CASSHQSAPGQPVLRQYF
- many TRBJ2-2 TRBV2 TGCGCCAGCAAGGGCGCCGGGGAGCTGTTTTTT CASKGAGELFF
- many TRBJ2-7 TRBV28 TGTGCCAGCGGATACGAGCAGTACTTC CASGYEQYF
- many TRBJ2-7 TRBV27 TGTGCCAGCAGTTCGTCCCGGGACTCCTACGAGCAGTACTTC CASSSSRDSYEQYF
TRBD2 many TRBJ2-4 TRBV5-1 TGCGCCAGCAGCCCCGGTGAGACTAGCGGGAGGGCCCTCAACATTCAGTACTTC CASSPGETSGRALNIQYF
- many TRBJ1-5 TRBV7-2 TGTGCCAGCAGCCCGGGGGACGAAATTCCCCAGCCCCAGCATTTT CASSPGDEIPQPQHF
TRBD2 many TRBJ2-7 TRBV28 TGTGCCAGCTCCCCCGAGACTAGCGGGAGTCACGAGCAGTACTTC CASSPETSGSHEQYF
- many TRBJ1-6 TRBV6-1 TGTGCCAGCAGTGAAGCAGGGTACGGTTCACCCCTCCACTTT CASSEAGYGSPLHF
- few TRBJ1-2 TRBV9 TGTGCCAGCAGCGTAGATGTGGGGTTTAACTATGGCTACACCTTC CASSVDVGFNYGYTF
- many TRBJ1-1 TRBV29-1 TGCAGCGTTGACCTCGGAATCACTGAAGCTTTCTTT CSVDLGITEAFF